What follows is one T cell receptor beta chain and its context. The sample originates from a study of radiotherapy plus CTLA-4 blockade in lung cancer. Measured with immunoSEQ multiplex PCR; TCRdb has only the in-frame clones, and not every one. This sample has approximately 60,000 clones; just under 85% occur once, and the top ten carry 6% to 7.5%. The CDR3 loop spans 15 amino acids. CDR1 and CDR2 from the germline V gene are KGHSH and LQKENI. The germline V and J ends were trimmed by 6 bases and 1 base, with 15 bases remaining between them. The J gene is TRBJ2-5, the V gene TRBV18; D gene unclear. This TCR was recovered from a human donor with non-small cell lung cancer whose response to radiotherapy plus ipilimumab could not be evaluated. Sequenced material: peripheral blood, taken from a patient treated with radiotherapy plus ipilimumab. CDR3 nucleotide sequence: TGTGCCAGCTCCCTCCCTGGGCGCCTCCAAGAGACCCAGTACTTC. Protein product: CASSLPGRLQETQYF.